The clone carrying this T cell receptor (beta chain) was recorded many times. Its antigen is not identified. The record originates from a study of T cells in Graves' hyperthyroidism and ophthalmopathy. For the study at large: Initial diagnosis, before any treatment, was when peripheral blood was collected.

The hyperthyroidism was newly diagnosed and had lasted under 2 months; the patients were aged 18 to 65. Uncontrolled infection, other autoimmune disease, pregnancy or lactation barred patients from enrollment. Germline V gives CDR1 SEHNR, CDR2 FQNEAQ (reference sequence). The CDR3 has 12 amino acids. V was trimmed by 10 bases and J by 4 bases, leaving 13 bases between them. RNA transcripts gave rise to amplified TCR beta CDR3 regions. The study used the HTBI primer set for a first-round RT-PCR of the TCR CDR3. TCRdb reprocessed the multiplex PCR reads via MiXCR and lists one record per CDR3 protein. The table records around 340,000 distinct CDR3 sequences, roughly 13% of them present only once. Study-level results: From stable hyperthyroidism, ophthalmopathy was set apart by a 13 V-J model.

The sequence derives from a young woman with Graves' hyperthyroidism. Sequencing was performed on blood. This chain uses TRBV7-9 with TRBJ2-5, with a tentative D call TRBD1 (7 bases). The CDR3 DNA reads TGTGCCACCAACAGGGGAGGAGAGACCCAGTACTTC. Its translation: CATNRGGETQYF.